Shown below are 26 T cell receptor beta chains from a single sample sequenced in a study of blood T cell repertoires in COVID-19. Clones were read by immunoSEQ multiplex PCR, and TCRdb kept only the in-frame ones, dropping some. This sample has 150,000 to 200,000 clones, with about 80% found just once. Specimen: peripheral blood. Receptors originate from a human donor with acute or convalescent COVID-19. The donor label of this sample is uncertain.

This clone was observed a few times. The chain couples TRBV12-3 or TRBV12-4 to TRBJ1-6, with no clear D. The CDR3 consists of 12 residues. V was clipped by 6 bases and J by 8 bases, with 8 bases between them. Here the CDR3 reads CASSRSYSPLHF. The CDR3 DNA reads as TGTGCCAGCAGCAGATCCTATTCACCCCTCCACTTT.

This clone was seen once. The gene calls are TRBV29-1 and TRBJ1-4, with 10 positions matching TRBD1. The V and J ends lost 6 bases and 0 bases, in that order; junction bases with no gene match: 10. This CDR3 spans 17 amino acids. Germline CDR1 SQVTM, CDR2 ANQGSEA. CDR3 in DNA: TGCAGCGTAGCCGCCGGGACAGGGGCACCAACTAATGAAAAACTGTTTTTT. Amino acid sequence: CSVAAGTGAPTNEKLFF.

The chain is built from TRBV3-1 (or the pseudogene TRBV3-2) and TRBJ1-4; D might be TRBD1 (5 bases). Trimming removed 1 base from V and 0 bases from J, with 6 bases in between. CDR1 is LGHDT, CDR2 YNNKEL, per germline (reference sequence). CDR3 size: 15 residues. CDR3 in DNA: TGTGCCAGCAGCCAAGGACAGTCAACTAATGAAAAACTGTTTTTT. This sequence encodes CASSQGQSTNEKLFF.

This clone was found once. This chain connects TRBV5-5 to TRBJ1-2; 9 positions agree with TRBD1. After removal of 7 bases from V and 2 bases from J, the junction contained 6 bases not matched to a gene. CDR1 and CDR2 (germline): SGHKS, YYEKEE (reference sequence). The CDR3 has 14 amino acids. CDR3 nucleotides: TGTGCCAGCTTCACAGGGGGCCCGAACTATGGCTACACCTTC. It encodes CASFTGGPNYGYTF.

This clone has just one count. This chain connects TRBV9 to TRBJ1-6; 9 bases map to TRBD1. V dropped 3 bases and J dropped 7; count of bases not matched to a gene: 11. Germline values: CDR1 SGDLS, CDR2 YYNGEE. This CDR3 region has 17 residues. The CDR3 region is CASSATWTGVDNSPLHF. The CDR3 nucleotides read TGTGCCAGCAGCGCGACTTGGACAGGGGTGGACAATTCACCCCTCCACTTT.

The rearrangement joins TRBV6-1 to TRBJ2-6; D is undetermined. This CDR3 comprises 17 residues. CDR1 MNHNS and CDR2 SASEGT come from the germline V gene. The V end lost 3 bases, the J end lost 2 bases, and 14 bases lay between the germline ends. The CDR3 DNA sequence: TGTGCCAGCAGTGAGCAGGCCCATGAACCTGGGGCCAACGTCCTGACTTTC. As protein: CASSEQAHEPGANVLTF.

This clone was seen a handful of times. The chain couples TRBV28 to TRBJ2-5, with TRBD1 identical over 7 bases. CDR1 is MDHEN, CDR2 SYDVKM, per germline. The CDR3 consists of 13 residues. The ends lost 3 bases at V and 4 bases at J; junction bases unmatched: 2. The CDR3 sequence is CASSFDRAETQYF. The CDR3 region has the DNA TGTGCCAGCAGTTTTGACAGGGCAGAGACCCAGTACTTC.

V is TRBV5-4 and J is TRBJ1-1; D remains ambiguous. CDR1 and CDR2 (germline): SGHNT, YYREEE (reference sequence). The CDR3 runs 13 residues. Trimming removed 0 bases at V and 7 bases at J, with 10 bases between. The CDR3 protein is CASSLEFWLEAFF. As DNA, the CDR3 is TGTGCCAGCAGCTTGGAGTTTTGGCTTGAAGCTTTCTTT.

The chain uses TRBV9 and TRBJ2-7, with 9 bases identical to TRBD2. The J segment lost 6 bases and the V segment lost 0 bases, leaving 1 base of the junction unmatched. Germline-derived CDR1 and CDR2 are SGDLS and YYNGEE. The CDR3 has 13 amino acids. CDR3 nucleotides: TGTGCCAGCAGCGTAGATAGCGGGGGCGAGCAGTACTTC. It encodes CASSVDSGGEQYF.

The CDR3: CASSLTSLRGANYGYTF. The CDR3 DNA reads TGTGCCAGCAGTCTCACCTCCTTGCGAGGAGCTAACTATGGCTACACCTTC. The rearrangement joins TRBV28 to TRBJ1-2; D not certain. The CDR3 extends over 17 amino acids. Germline V gene lookup returns CDR1 MDHEN and CDR2 SYDVKM. The V and J ends lost 5 bases and 0 bases respectively, with 19 bases between them.

The gene calls are TRBV6-5 and TRBJ2-5; D is possibly TRBD2 (6 bases). The ends were cut back, 0 bases at V and 7 bases at J, with 15 bases in the middle. The germline CDR1 and CDR2 sequences are MNHEY and SVGAGI. There are 15 residues in the CDR3. CDR3 amino acids: CASSYSGGAGATQYF. Written as DNA, the CDR3 is TGTGCCAGCAGTTACTCCGGAGGGGCCGGGGCGACCCAGTACTTC.

The J gene is TRBJ2-3, the V gene TRBV20-1; TRBD2 matches at 8 bases. Germline V gene data show CDR1 as DFQATT and CDR2 as SNEGSKA (reference sequence). V shed 3 bases, J shed 0 bases, and the junction held 5 bases outside the gene matches. The CDR3 runs 15 residues. Here the CDR3 DNA reads TGCAGTGCTAGTTTCGGCGGGGGGAGCACAGATACGCAGTATTTT. This sequence encodes CSASFGGGSTDTQYF.

CDR3 sequence: CASSLGTSGGYNEQFF. The CDR3 coding sequence is TGTGCCAGCAGCTTAGGAACTAGCGGGGGCTACAATGAGCAGTTCTTC. The V call is TRBV7-6, the J call TRBJ2-1; TRBD2 matches 11 bases. CDR1 and CDR2 from the germline V gene are SGHVS and FNYEAQ. CDR3 length equals 16 residues. Trimming cost V 1 base and J 3 bases; bases outside gene matches: 2.

V gene TRBV19 combines with J gene TRBJ2-1, with a weak D call TRBD1 (5 bases). The germline V and J ends were trimmed by 6 bases and 4 bases, with 13 bases remaining between them. CDR3 length: 14 residues. Per the germline V gene, CDR1 is LNHDA and CDR2 is SQIVND (reference sequence). CDR3 bases: TGTGCCAGTAGGGAAATGGGGCCTTACAATGAGCAGTTCTTC. Translation gives CASREMGPYNEQFF.

This clone was counted once. This chain connects TRBV5-1 to TRBJ1-6; 7 positions match TRBD1. Trimming cost V 4 bases and J 4 bases; bases outside gene matches: 5. This CDR3 has 15 residues. Germline CDR1 and CDR2: SGHRS and YFSETQ. The CDR3 nucleotides are TGCGCCAGCAGCCCGACAGGGCCATATAATTCACCCCTCCACTTT. This codes for CASSPTGPYNSPLHF.

The rearrangement joins TRBV2 to TRBJ2-3, with TRBD1 matching 8 bases. From germline, CDR1 is SNHLY and CDR2 FYNNEI. After removal of 4 bases from V and 5 bases from J, the junction contained 2 bases not matched to a gene. The CDR3 covers 13 residues. The CDR3 region is CASSGQGIDTQYF. Written as DNA, the CDR3 is TGTGCCAGCAGTGGACAGGGGATAGATACGCAGTATTTT.

The gene calls are TRBV30 and TRBJ1-3; D is uncertain. Trimming shortened V by 5 bases and J by 4 bases, and 24 bases separated the two germline ends. Germline V gene data show CDR1 as GTSNPN and CDR2 as SVGIG (reference sequence). The CDR3 is made up of 17 amino acids. CDR3 protein: CAWAMGPGYGSGNTIYF. The CDR3 nucleotides read TGTGCCTGGGCTATGGGCCCGGGGTACGGTTCGGGAAACACCATATATTTT. Variable domain in full (rest from reference TRBV30 and TRBJ1-3): SQTIHQWPATLVQPVGSPLSLECTVEGTSNPNLYWYRQAAGRGLQLLFYSVGIGQISSEVPQNLSASRPQDRQFILSSKKLLLSDSGFYLCAWAMGPGYGSGNTIYFGEGSWLTVV.

The genes are TRBV19 and TRBJ2-1; 8 bases match TRBD2. Trimming cost V 0 bases and J 4 bases; bases outside gene matches: 2. The CDR3 has 15 amino acids. Per germline, CDR1 LNHDA and CDR2 SQIVND (reference sequence). The CDR3 spells CASSIETSVYNEQFF. In nucleotides, the CDR3 is TGTGCCAGTAGTATAGAGACTAGCGTATACAATGAGCAGTTCTTC.

This chain links TRBV4-1 with TRBJ2-2; D remains ambiguous. The germline V gene encodes CDR1 MGHRA and CDR2 YSYEKL. This CDR3 is built from 13 residues. V lost 4 bases and J lost 2, with 5 bases in between. The CDR3 nucleotides are TGCGCCAGCAGCCTCTCTAACACCGGGGAGCTGTTTTTT. Protein sequence: CASSLSNTGELFF.

The chain joins TRBV28 to TRBJ1-1; D is possibly TRBD1 (6 bases). The ends were cut back, 3 bases at V and 2 bases at J, with 16 bases in the middle. CDR3 length: 16 amino acids. CDR1 is MDHEN and CDR2 is SYDVKM in the germline V gene. The chain's CDR3 is CASSFIGGRGNTEAFF. DNA for the CDR3: TGTGCCAGCAGTTTCATCGGGGGGCGGGGAAACACTGAAGCTTTCTTT.

The chain carries TRBV15 and TRBJ1-2; 7 bases fit TRBD1. Looked up from germline, CDR1 is LNHNV and CDR2 is YYDKDF (reference sequence). This CDR3 is built from 14 residues. The junction had 9 bases not matched to a gene; V was cut back by 5 bases and J by 6 bases. The CDR3 loop is CATSPLDRLDGYTF. The CDR3, as DNA: TGTGCCACCAGCCCACTGGACAGGTTAGATGGCTACACCTTC.

The chain is built from TRBV9 and TRBJ2-7, with D perhaps TRBD1 (5 bases). Trimming stripped 4 bases from V and 2 bases from J, with 10 bases between. There are 13 residues in the CDR3. The V gene's germline CDR1 is SGDLS and CDR2 YYNGEE. The CDR3 DNA reads TGTGCCAGCAGCATGGGGCAGACCTACGAGCAGTACTTC. Translating gives CASSMGQTYEQYF.

This clone appeared a single time. This rearrangement joins TRBV6-5 to TRBJ2-3, with D unresolved. Germline V CDR1 and CDR2: MNHEY, SVGAGI. The V gene lost 8 bases and the J gene lost 4 bases, with 10 bases spanning the gap. The CDR3 has 12 residues. CDR3 DNA sequence: TGTGCCAGCTCCGACCGGGCAGATACGCAGTATTTT. Protein sequence: CASSDRADTQYF.

This clone turned up a few times. V and J are TRBV25-1 and TRBJ1-2, with a possible D match to TRBD1 (5 bases). This CDR3 has 15 amino acids. V lost 6 bases and J lost 4, with 18 bases in between. Germline values: CDR1 MGHDK, CDR2 SYGVNS. As DNA, the CDR3 is TGTGCCAGCAGGGCAGGGTGGTCGTTAAGCTATGGCTACACCTTC. Amino acid sequence: CASRAGWSLSYGYTF.

The chain links TRBV29-1 to TRBJ1-1; 10 nucleotides match TRBD1. V shed 7 bases and J 1 base; nucleotides not matched to a gene: 9. Germline V gene sequence: CDR1 SQVTM, CDR2 ANQGSEA. The CDR3 runs to 15 residues. The DNA for the CDR3 is TGCAGCGCCAGTGGGACAGGGGACAAGAACACTGAAGCTTTCTTT. Its protein product is CSASGTGDKNTEAFF.

CDR3 residues: CASSLNRGTGISSPLHF. Written as DNA, the CDR3 is TGTGCCAGCAGTTTAAACAGGGGGACAGGGATTAGTTCACCCCTCCACTTT. The rearrangement uses TRBV28 and TRBJ1-6; 9 nucleotides agree with TRBD1. CDR1 is MDHEN and CDR2 is SYDVKM in the germline V gene. The length of the CDR3 is 17 residues. J gave up 9 bases and V 2 bases, and 11 bases lay outside the gene matches.